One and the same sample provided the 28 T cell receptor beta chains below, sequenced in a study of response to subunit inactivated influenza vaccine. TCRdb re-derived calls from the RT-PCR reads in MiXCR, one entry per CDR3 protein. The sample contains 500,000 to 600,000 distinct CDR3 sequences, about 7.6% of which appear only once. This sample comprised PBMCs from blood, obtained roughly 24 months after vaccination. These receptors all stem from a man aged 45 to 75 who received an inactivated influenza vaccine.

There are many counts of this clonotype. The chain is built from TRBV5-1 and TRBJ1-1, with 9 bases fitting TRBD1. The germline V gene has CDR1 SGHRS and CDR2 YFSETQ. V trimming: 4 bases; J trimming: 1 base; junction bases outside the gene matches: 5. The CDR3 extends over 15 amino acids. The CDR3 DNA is TGCGCCAGCAGCCCGGGACAGGGTAGGAACACTGAAGCTTTCTTT. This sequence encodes CASSPGQGRNTEAFF.

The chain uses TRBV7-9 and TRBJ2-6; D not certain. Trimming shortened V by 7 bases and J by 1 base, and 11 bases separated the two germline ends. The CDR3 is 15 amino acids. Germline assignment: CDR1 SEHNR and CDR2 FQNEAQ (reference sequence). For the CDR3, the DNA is TGTGCCAGCAACGAGGACGTTTCTGGGGCCAACGTCCTGACTTTC. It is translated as CASNEDVSGANVLTF.

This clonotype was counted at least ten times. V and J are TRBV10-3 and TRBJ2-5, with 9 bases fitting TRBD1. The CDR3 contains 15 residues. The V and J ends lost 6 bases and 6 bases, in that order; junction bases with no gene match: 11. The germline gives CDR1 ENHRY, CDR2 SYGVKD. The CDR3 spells CAISAGTGNVKTQYF. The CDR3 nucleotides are TGTGCCATCAGCGCCGGGACAGGGAACGTAAAGACCCAGTACTTC.

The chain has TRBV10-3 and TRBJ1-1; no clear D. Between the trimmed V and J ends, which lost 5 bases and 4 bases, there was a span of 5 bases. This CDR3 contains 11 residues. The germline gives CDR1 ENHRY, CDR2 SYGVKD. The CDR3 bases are TGTGCCATCAGTAGTGCCACTGAAGCTTTCTTT. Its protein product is CAISSATEAFF.

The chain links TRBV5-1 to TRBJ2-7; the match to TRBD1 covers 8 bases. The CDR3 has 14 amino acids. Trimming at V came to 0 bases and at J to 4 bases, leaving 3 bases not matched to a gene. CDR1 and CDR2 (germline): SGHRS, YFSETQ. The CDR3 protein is CASSLARGQYEQYF. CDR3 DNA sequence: TGCGCCAGCAGCTTGGCCAGGGGGCAGTACGAGCAGTACTTC.

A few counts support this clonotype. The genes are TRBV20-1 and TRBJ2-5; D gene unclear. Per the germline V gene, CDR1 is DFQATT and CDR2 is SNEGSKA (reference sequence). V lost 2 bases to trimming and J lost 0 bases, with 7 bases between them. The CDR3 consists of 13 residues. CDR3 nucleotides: TGCAGTGCTAGAAGGACGGACCAAGAGACCCAGTACTTC. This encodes CSARRTDQETQYF.

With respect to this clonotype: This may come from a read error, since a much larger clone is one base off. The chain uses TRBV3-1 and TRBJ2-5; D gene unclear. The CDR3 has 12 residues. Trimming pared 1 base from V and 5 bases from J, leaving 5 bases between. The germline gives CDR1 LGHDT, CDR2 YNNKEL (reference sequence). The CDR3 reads CASSQAGETQYF. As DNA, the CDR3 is TGTGCCAGCAGCCAAGCCGGGGAGACCCAGTACTTC.

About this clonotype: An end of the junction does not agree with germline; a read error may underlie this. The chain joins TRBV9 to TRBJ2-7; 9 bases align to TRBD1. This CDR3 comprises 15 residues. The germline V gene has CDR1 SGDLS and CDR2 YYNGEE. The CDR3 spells CASGVTATGGYEQYF. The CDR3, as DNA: TGCGCCAGCGGCGTAACTGCGACAGGGGGCTACGAGCAGTACTTC.

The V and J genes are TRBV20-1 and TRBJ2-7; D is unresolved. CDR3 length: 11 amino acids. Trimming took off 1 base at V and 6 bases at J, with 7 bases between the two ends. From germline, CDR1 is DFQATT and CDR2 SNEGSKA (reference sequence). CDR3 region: CSARGVSEQYF. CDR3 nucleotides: TGCAGTGCTAGAGGCGTATCCGAGCAGTACTTC.

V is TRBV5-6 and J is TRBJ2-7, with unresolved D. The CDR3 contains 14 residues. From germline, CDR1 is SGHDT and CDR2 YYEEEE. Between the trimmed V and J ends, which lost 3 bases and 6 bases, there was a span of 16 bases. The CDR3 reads CASSYGSNPGEQYF. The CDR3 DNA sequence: TGTGCCAGCAGCTACGGGTCGAACCCCGGCGAGCAGTACTTC.

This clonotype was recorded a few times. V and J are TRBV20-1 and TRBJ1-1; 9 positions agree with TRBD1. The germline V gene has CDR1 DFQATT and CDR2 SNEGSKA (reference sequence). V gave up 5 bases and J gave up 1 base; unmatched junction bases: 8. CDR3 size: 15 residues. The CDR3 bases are TGCAGTGCTCCGCCGTGGGACAGGGCGAACACTGAAGCTTTCTTT. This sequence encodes CSAPPWDRANTEAFF.

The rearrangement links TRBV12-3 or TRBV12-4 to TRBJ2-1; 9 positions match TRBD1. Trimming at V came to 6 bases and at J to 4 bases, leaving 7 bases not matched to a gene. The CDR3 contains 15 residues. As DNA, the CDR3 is TGTGCCAGCAGCCCCGGGACAGGGTTTTACAATGAGCAGTTCTTC. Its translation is CASSPGTGFYNEQFF.

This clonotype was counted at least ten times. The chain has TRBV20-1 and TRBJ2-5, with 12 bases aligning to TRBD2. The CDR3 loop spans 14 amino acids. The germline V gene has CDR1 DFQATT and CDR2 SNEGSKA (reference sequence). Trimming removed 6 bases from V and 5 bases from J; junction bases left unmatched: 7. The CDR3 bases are TGCAGTGCGGGGACTAGCGGGCCGAGGGAGACCCAGTACTTC. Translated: CSAGTSGPRETQYF.

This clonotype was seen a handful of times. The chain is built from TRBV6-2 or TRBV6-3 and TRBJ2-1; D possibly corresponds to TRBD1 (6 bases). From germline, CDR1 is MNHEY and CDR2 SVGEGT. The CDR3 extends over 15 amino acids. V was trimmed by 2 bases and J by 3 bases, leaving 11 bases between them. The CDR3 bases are TGTGCCAGCAGTTACGCCGGGACAAGCTACAATGAGCAGTTCTTC. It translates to CASSYAGTSYNEQFF.

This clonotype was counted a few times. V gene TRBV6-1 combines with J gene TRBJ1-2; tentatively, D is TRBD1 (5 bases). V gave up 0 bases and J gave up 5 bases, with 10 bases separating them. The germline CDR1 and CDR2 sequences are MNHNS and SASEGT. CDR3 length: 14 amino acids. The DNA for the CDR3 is TGTGCCAGCAGTGAAGCCCAGGGAAGATATGGCTACACCTTC. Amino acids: CASSEAQGRYGYTF.

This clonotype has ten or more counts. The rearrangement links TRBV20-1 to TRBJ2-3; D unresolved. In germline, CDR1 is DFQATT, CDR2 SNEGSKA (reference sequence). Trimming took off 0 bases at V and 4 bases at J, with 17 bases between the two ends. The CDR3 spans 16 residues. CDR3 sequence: CSAREITRMWADTQYF. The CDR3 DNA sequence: TGCAGTGCTAGAGAGATAACAAGAATGTGGGCAGATACGCAGTATTTT.

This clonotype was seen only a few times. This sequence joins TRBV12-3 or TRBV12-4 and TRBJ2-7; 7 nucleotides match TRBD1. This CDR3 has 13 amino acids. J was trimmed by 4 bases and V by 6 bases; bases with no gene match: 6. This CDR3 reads CASRRSTGYEQYF. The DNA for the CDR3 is TGTGCCAGCAGAAGGTCGACAGGGTACGAGCAGTACTTC.

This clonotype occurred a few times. The CDR3 spells CASRSGGVGTEAFF. The CDR3 bases are TGTGCCAGCAGAAGTGGAGGGGTCGGCACTGAAGCTTTCTTT. This chain links TRBV12-3 or TRBV12-4 with TRBJ1-1, with a possible D match to TRBD1 (5 bases). The CDR3 has 14 residues. Deletions cut 6 bases from V and 4 bases from J, with 15 bases between.

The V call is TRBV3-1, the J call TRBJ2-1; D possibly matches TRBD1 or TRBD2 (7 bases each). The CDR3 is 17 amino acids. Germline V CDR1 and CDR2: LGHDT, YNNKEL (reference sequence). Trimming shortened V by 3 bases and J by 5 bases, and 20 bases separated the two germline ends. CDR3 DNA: TGTGCCAGCAGCCAGTGGGGAGGGGGCGGCGGGAACAATGAGCAGTTCTTC. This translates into CASSQWGGGGGNNEQFF.

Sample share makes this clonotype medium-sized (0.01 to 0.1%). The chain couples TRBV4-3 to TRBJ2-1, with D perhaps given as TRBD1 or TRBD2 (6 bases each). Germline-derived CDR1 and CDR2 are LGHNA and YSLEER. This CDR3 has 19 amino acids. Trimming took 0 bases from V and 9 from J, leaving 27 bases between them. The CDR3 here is CASSQDSYLSRGRSSEQFF. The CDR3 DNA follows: TGCGCCAGCAGCCAAGACTCCTACCTTAGCCGGGGGCGAAGCAGTGAGCAGTTCTTC.

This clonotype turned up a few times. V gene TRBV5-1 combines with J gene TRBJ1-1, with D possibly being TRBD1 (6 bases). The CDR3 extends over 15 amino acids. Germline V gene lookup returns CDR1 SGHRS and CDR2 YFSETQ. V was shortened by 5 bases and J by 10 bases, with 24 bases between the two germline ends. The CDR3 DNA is TGCGCCAGCAGTGAAGGGGCCGGGGGCGGAAGGGGAGCTTTCTTT. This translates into CASSEGAGGGRGAFF.

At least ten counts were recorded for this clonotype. The CDR3 nucleotides read TGTGCCAGCAGCCAAGATGTCCTAGCGGGGGAGCAGTACTTC. This gives the protein CASSQDVLAGEQYF. The chain carries TRBV3-1 and TRBJ2-7; 9 nucleotides agree with TRBD2. V was pared by 0 bases and J by 7 bases, with 4 bases of the junction left unmatched. The CDR3 contains 14 residues. Per the germline V gene, CDR1 is LGHDT and CDR2 is YNNKEL (reference sequence).

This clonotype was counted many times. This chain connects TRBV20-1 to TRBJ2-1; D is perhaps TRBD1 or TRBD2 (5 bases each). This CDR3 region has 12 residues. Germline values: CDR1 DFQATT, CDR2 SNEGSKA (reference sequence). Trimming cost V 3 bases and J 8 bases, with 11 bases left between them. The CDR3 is CSASNRGDEQFF. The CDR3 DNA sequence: TGCAGTGCTAGTAATCGGGGCGATGAGCAGTTCTTC.

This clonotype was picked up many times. CDR3 DNA sequence: TGCAGTGCTACGGACAGGGGGAGCTCCTATAATTCACCCCTCCACTTT. Translating gives CSATDRGSSYNSPLHF. This chain uses TRBV20-1 with TRBJ1-6; 10 positions match TRBD1. V lost 4 bases and J lost 0; bases outside the gene matches: 3. The CDR3 consists of 16 residues. Per germline, CDR1 DFQATT and CDR2 SNEGSKA (reference sequence).

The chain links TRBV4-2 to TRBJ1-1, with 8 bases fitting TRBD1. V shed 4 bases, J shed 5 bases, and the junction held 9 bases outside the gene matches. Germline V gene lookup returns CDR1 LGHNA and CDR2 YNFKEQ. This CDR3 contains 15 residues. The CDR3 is CASSPEGQGRTEAFF. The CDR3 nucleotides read TGTGCCAGCAGCCCGGAAGGACAGGGTAGGACTGAAGCTTTCTTT.

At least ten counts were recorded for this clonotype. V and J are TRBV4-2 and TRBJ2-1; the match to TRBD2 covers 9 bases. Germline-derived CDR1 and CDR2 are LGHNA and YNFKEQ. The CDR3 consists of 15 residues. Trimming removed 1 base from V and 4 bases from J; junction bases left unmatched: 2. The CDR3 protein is CASSQVSGGYNEQFF. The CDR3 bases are TGTGCCAGCAGCCAAGTTAGCGGGGGTTACAATGAGCAGTTCTTC.

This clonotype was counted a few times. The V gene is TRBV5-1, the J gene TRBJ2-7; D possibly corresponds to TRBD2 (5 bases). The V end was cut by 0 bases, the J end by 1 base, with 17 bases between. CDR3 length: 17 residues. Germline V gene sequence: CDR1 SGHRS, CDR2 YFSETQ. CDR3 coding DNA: TGCGCCAGCAGCTTGGTGGCGGGCTCGCCAATATCCTACGAGCAGTACTTC. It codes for CASSLVAGSPISYEQYF.

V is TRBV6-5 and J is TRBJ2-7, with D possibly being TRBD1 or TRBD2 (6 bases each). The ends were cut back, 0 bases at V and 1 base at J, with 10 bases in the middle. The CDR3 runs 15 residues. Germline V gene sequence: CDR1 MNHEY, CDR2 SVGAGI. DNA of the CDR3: TGTGCCAGCAGTTACTCCCGGGGGCCGTCCTACGAGCAGTACTTC. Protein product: CASSYSRGPSYEQYF.